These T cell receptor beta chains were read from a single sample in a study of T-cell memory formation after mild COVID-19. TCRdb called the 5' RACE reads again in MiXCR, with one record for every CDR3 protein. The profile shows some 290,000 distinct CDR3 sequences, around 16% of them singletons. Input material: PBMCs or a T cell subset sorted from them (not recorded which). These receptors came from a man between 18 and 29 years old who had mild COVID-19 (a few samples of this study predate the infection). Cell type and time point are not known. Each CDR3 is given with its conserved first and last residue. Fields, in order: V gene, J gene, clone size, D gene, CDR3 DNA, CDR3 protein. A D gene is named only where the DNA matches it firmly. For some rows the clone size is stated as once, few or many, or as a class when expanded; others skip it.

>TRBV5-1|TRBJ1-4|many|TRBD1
TGCGCCAGCAGCTTGCAGGGGGCTAATGAAAAACTGTTTTTT
CASSLQGANEKLFF
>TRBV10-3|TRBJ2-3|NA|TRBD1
TGTGCCATCAGCCCGTCAGGGGGCCCCTCCACAGATACGCAGTATTTT
CAISPSGGPSTDTQYF
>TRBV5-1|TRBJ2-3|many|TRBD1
TGCGCCAGCACCTACGGAGGGACAGGGCTGGCGGGAGATACGCAGTATTTT
CASTYGGTGLAGDTQYF
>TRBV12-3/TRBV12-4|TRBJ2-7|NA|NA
TGTGCCAGCAGTTCATGGGGCTACGAGCAGTACTTC
CASSSWGYEQYF
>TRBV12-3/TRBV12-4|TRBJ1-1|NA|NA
TGTGCCAGCAGTTTGGATACCTCCGGGCTACACACTGAAGCTTTCTTT
CASSLDTSGLHTEAFF
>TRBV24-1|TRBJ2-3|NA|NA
TGTGCCACCAGTGAAACCGGGGCCTACACAGATACGCAGTATTTT
CATSETGAYTDTQYF
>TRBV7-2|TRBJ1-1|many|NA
TGTGCCAGCAGCTTCCTAGGCACTGAAGCTTTCTTT
CASSFLGTEAFF
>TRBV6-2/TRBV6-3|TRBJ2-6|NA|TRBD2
TGTGCCAGCAGTTACGGGGGGGCTGGGGCCAACGTCCTGACTTTC
CASSYGGAGANVLTF
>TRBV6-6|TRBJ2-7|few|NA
TGTGCCAGCAGTTATCAGGTAACCTACGAGCAGTACTTC
CASSYQVTYEQYF
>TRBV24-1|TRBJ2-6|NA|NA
TGTGCCACCAGTGACCGGCATTCCTCTGGGGCCAACGTCCTGACTTTC
CATSDRHSSGANVLTF
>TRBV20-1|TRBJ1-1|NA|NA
TGCAGTGCATCCGACAGTTCCACTGAAGCTTTCTTT
CSASDSSTEAFF
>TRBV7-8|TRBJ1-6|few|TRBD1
TGTGCCAGCAGTCCAGACAGGGCACGTAATTCACCCCTCCACTTT
CASSPDRARNSPLHF
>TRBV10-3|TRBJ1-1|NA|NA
TGTGCCATCAGTATCGGGGGAGCTGAAGCTTTCTTT
CAISIGGAEAFF
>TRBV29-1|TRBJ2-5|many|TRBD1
TGCAGCGGACGACAGGGAGTTGAGACCCAGTACTTC
CSGRQGVETQYF
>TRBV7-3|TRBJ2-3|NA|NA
TGTGCCAGCAGTACCACCCCGAGGGTAGATACGCAGTATTTT
CASSTTPRVDTQYF
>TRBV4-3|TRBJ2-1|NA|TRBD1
TGCGCCAGCAGCGTCCGGGACAGGGACGTATACAATGAGCAGTTCTTC
CASSVRDRDVYNEQFF
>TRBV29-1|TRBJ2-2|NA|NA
TGCAGCGCGGGGGAACGGGCCGGGGAGCTGTTTTTT
CSAGERAGELFF
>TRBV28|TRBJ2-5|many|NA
TGTGCCAGCAGTTTAGCGGGGCGCCAAGAGACCCAGTACTTC
CASSLAGRQETQYF
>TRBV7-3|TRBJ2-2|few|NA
TGTGCCAGCAGCCCCCCGGGACTCTCGAACACCGGGGAGCTGTTTTTT
CASSPPGLSNTGELFF
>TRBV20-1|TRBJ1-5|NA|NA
TGCAGTGCTAGAACGGGAAATAGCAATCAGCCCCAGCATTTT
CSARTGNSNQPQHF
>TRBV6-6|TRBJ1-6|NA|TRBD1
TGTGCCAGCAGTTACGCAACCGGACAGGGAAATTCACCCCTCCACTTT
CASSYATGQGNSPLHF
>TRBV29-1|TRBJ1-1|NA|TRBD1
TGCAGCGTTGCCGAGGACAGGGGATTGGCTTTCTTT
CSVAEDRGLAFF
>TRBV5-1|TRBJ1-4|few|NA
TGCGCCAGCAGCTTGAGGGGACCCCTGGGCACTAATGAAAAACTGTTTTTT
CASSLRGPLGTNEKLFF
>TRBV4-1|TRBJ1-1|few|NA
TGCGCCAGCAGCACAGGGCAGACTGAAGCTTTCTTT
CASSTGQTEAFF
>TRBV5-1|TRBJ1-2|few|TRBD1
TGCGCCAGCAGCTTGCCAGACAGGGGGCATGGCTACACCTTC
CASSLPDRGHGYTF
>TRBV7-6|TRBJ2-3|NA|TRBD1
TGTGCCAGCAGCAGACAGGGTCGCGATACGCAGTATTTT
CASSRQGRDTQYF
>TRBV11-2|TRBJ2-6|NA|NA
TGTGCCAGCAGCTCTGGACTACAATCTGGGGCCAACGTCCTGACTTTC
CASSSGLQSGANVLTF
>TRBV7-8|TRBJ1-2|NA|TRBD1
TGTGCCAGCAGCCCCTCGGGACAGCCTCAAAACTATGGCTACACCTTC
CASSPSGQPQNYGYTF
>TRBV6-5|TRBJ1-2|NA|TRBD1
TGTGCCAGCAGTAAAGGGGGCGGGGGCTACACCTTC
CASSKGGGGYTF
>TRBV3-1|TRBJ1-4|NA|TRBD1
TGTGCCAGCAGCCAAGGACCCGGTGGGACAGGGGATGAAAAACTGTTTTTT
CASSQGPGGTGDEKLFF
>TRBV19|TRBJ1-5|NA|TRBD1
TGTGCCAGTAGACAAGACAGGGGGGGCAATCAGCCCCAGCATTTT
CASRQDRGGNQPQHF
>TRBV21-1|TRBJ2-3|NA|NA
TGTGCCAGCAGCAAGGGGACAGTCGCACCCTTCACAGATACGCAGTATTTT
CASSKGTVAPFTDTQYF
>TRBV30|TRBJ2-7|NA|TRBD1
TGTGCCTGCTACCGGGACAGGGTCTACGAGCAGTACTTC
CACYRDRVYEQYF
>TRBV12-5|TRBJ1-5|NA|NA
TGTGCTAGTGGTTTCGGCGGGGGTCAGCCCCAGCATTTT
CASGFGGGQPQHF
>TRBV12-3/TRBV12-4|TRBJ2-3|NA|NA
TGTGCCAGCAGTTTCGGGGGAAATACGCAGTATTTT
CASSFGGNTQYF
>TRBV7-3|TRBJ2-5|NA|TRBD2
TGTGCCAGCAGCCCAGGACTAGCGGGGGTGGTAGAGACCCAGTACTTC
CASSPGLAGVVETQYF
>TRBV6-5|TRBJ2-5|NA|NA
TGTGCCAGCAGTTACTCGGCGGGCCTCTCCCAAGGAACCCAGTACTTC
CASSYSAGLSQGTQYF
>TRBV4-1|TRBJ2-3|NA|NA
TGCGCCAGCAGCCACCCTCCGGTGGGGCGCACAGATACGCAGTATTTT
CASSHPPVGRTDTQYF
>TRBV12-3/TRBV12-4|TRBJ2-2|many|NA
TGTGCCAGCAGTGCTAACCGGGACTACACCGGGGAGCTGTTTTTT
CASSANRDYTGELFF
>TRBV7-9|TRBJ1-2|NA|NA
TGTGCCAGCAGCTTGGCCGGGGGCGGTGGCTACACCTTC
CASSLAGGGGYTF
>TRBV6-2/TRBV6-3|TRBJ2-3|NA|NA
TGTGCCAGCAGCCGACCTCGACTAGTATCGATGGATACGCAGTATTTT
CASSRPRLVSMDTQYF
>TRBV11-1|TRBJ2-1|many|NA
TGTGCCAGCAGCTCAGGACAGTACAATGAGCAGTTCTTC
CASSSGQYNEQFF
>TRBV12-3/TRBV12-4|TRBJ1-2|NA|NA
TGTGCCAGCAGTACAGGGTTTGGGTCTGGCTACACCTTC
CASSTGFGSGYTF
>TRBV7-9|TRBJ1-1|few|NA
TGTGCCAGCAGCTCCACTCCAACAGGGTCACCGAACACTGAAGCTTTCTTT
CASSSTPTGSPNTEAFF
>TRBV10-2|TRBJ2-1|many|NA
TGCGCCAGCAGTGATTTATATGAGCAGTTCTTC
CASSDLYEQFF
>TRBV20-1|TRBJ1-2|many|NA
TGCAGTGCCCGGACAGCTAACTATGGCTACACCTTC
CSARTANYGYTF
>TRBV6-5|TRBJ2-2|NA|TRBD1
TGTGCCAGCACCGACCGGGACAGAAACACCGGGGAGCTGTTTTTT
CASTDRDRNTGELFF
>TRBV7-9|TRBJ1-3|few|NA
TGTGCCAGCCCCGACATAGGAAACACCATATATTTT
CASPDIGNTIYF
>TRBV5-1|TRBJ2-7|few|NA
TGCGCCAGCAGCTTGCTTGAGGGGCGGAACGAGCAGTACTTC
CASSLLEGRNEQYF
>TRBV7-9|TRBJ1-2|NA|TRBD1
TGTGCCAGCGGGTGGGACAGGGAGGCCTATGGCTACACCTTC
CASGWDREAYGYTF
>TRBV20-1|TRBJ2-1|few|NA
TGCAGTGCTAGAGGTACGGACCGCACCTACAATGAGCAGTTCTTC
CSARGTDRTYNEQFF
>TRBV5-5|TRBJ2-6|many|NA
TGTGCCAGCAGGCAGGTTATGGTCTCTGGGGCCAACGTCCTGACTTTC
CASRQVMVSGANVLTF
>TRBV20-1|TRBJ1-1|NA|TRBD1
TGCAGTGCTAGAAAACACAGGGGTCTAGAAGAAGCTTTCTTT
CSARKHRGLEEAFF
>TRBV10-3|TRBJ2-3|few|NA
TGTGCCATCAGTGAACCTAGCACAGATACGCAGTATTTT
CAISEPSTDTQYF
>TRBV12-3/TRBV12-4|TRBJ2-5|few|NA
TGTGCCAGCAGTTTAGCGCGAGCAGGGGAGGAGACCCAGTACTTC
CASSLARAGEETQYF